This T cell receptor beta chain was observed in a study of cytomegalovirus exposure and HLA in healthy donors. For the study at large: Findings of an earlier analysis included 90 million to 120 million unique TCR beta sequences from roughly 190 million T cells. Overall study results and limits: Per published accounts, TCR beta sequences correctly predicted the HLA-A and HLA-B alleles of most subjects.

The CDR3 is 16 residues long. V shed 5 bases, J shed 0 bases, and the junction held 5 bases outside the gene matches. Germline V CDR1 and CDR2: MNHEY, SMNVEV (reference sequence). It was with 60 Vbeta and 13 Jbeta primers that the PCR ran. The data were produced by immunoSEQ multiplex PCR, yet TCRdb's version contains in-frame clones alone and is incomplete. There are over 150,000 clones in the sample; roughly 80% occur only once, and roughly 1.6% lies in the top ten. Regarding this clone: The antigen is unknown.

The chain recombines TRBV27 with TRBJ2-2; 8 bases fit TRBD1. The receptor was isolated from a young woman in good health and CMV-seronegative. Input material: PBMCs. CDR3 region: CASSPGQVTNTGELFF. DNA of the CDR3: TGTGCCAGCAGTCCGGGACAGGTCACGAACACCGGGGAGCTGTTTTTT.